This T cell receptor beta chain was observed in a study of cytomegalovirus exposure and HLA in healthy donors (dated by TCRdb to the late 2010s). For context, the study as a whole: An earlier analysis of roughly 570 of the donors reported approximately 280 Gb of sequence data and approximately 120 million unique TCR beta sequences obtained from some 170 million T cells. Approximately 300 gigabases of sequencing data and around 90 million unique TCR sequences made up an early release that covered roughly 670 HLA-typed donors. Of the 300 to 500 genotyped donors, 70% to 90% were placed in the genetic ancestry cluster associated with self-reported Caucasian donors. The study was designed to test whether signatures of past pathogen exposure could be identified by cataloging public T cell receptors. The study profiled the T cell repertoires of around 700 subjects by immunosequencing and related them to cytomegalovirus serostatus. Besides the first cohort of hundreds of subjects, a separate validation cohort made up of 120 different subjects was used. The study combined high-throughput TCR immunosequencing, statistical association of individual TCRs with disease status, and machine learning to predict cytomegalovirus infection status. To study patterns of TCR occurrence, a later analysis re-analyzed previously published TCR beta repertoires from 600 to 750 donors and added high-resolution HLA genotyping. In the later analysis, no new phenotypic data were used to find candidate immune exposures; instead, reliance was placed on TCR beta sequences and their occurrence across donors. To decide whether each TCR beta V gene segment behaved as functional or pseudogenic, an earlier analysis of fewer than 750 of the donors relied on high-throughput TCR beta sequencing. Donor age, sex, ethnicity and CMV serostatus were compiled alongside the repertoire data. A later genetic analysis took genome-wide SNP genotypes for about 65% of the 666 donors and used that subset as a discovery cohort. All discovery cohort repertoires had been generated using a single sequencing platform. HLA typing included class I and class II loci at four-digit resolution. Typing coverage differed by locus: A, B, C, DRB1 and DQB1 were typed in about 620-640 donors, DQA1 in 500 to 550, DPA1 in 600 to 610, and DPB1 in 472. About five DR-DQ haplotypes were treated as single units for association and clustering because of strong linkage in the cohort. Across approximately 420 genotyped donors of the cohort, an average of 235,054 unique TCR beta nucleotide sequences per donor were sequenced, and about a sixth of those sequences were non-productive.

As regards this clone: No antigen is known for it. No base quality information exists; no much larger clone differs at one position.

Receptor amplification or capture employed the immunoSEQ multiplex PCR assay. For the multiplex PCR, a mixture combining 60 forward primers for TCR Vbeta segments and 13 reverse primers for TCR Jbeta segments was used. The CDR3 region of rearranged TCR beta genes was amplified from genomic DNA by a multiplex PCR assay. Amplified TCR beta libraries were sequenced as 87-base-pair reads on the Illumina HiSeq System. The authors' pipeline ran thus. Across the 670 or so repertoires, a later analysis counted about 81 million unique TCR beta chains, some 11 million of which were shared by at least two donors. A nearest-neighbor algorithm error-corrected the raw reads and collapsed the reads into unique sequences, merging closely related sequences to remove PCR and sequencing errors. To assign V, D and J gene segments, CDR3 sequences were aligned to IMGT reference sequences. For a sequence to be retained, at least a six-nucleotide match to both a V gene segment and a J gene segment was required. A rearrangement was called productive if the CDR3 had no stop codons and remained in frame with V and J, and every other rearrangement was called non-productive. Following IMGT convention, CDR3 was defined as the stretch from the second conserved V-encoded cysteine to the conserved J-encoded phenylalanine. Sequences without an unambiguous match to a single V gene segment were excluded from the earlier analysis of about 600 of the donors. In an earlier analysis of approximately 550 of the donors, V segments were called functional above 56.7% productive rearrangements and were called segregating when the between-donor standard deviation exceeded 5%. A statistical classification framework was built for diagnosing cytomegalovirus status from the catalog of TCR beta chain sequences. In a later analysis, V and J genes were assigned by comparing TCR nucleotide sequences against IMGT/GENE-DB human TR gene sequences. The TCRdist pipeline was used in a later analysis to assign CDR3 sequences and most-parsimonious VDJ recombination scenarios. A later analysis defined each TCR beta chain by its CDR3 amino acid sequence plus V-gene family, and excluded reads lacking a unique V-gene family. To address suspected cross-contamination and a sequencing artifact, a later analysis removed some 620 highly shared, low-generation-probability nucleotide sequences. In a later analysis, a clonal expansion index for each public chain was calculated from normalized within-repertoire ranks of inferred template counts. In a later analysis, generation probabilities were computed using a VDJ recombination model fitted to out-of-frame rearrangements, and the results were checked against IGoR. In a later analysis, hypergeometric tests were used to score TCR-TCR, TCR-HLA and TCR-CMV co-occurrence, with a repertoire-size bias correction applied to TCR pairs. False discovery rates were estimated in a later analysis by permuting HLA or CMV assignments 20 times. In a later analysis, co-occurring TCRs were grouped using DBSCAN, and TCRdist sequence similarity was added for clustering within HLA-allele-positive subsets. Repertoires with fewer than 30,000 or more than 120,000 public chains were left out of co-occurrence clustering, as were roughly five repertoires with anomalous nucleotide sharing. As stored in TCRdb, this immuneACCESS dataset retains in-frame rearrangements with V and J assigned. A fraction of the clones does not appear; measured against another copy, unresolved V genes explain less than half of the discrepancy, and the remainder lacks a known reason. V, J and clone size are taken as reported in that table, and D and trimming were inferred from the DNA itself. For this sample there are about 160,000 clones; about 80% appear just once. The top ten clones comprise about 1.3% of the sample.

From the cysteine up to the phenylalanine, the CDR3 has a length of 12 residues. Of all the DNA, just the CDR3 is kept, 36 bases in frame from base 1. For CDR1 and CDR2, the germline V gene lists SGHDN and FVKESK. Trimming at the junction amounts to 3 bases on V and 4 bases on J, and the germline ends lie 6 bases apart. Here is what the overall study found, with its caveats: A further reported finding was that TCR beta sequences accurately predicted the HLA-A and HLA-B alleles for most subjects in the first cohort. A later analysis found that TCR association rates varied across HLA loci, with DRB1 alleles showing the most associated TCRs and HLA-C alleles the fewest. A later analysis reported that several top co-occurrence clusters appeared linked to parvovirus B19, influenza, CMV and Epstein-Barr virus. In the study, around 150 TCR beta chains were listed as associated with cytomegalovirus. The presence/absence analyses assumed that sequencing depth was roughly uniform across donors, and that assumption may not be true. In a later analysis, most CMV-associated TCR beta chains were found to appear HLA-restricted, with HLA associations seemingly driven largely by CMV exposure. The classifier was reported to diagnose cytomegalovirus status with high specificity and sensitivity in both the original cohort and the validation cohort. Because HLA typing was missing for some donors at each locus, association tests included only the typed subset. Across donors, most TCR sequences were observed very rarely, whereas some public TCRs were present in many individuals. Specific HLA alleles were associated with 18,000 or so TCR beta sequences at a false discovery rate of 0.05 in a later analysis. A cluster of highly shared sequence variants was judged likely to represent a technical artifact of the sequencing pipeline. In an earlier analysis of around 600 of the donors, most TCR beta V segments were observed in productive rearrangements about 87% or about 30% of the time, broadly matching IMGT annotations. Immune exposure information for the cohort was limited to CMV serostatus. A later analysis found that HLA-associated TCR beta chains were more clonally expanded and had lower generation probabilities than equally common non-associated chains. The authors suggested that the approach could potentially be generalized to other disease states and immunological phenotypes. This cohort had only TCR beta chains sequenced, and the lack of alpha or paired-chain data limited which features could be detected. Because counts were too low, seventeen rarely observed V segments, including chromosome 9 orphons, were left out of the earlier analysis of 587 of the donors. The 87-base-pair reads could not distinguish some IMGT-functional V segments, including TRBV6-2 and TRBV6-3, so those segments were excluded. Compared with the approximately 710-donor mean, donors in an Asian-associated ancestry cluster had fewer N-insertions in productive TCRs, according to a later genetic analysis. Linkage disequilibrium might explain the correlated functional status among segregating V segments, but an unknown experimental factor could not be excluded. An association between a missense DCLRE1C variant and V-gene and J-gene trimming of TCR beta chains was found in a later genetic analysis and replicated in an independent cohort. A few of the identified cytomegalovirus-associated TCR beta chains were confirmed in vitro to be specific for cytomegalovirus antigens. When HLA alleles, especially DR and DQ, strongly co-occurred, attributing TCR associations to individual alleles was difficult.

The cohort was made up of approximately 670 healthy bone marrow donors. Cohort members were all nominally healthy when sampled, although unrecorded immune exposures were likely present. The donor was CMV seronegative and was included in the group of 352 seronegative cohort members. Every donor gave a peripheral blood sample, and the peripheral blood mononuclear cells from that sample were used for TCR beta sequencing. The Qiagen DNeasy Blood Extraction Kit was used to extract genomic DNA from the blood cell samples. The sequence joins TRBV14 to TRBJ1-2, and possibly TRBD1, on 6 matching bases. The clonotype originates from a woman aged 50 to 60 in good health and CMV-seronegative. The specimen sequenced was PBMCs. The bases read TGTGCCAGCAGCCAGACAGGCTATGGCTACACCTTC. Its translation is CASSQTGYGYTF.